This T cell receptor beta chain was sequenced during a study of T cells expressing NK-cell markers. TCRdb re-called the 5' RACE reads; every CDR3 protein appears as one record, without DNA. The specimen's table records 550,000 to 600,000 distinct CDR3 sequences. This sequence originates from a man between 18 and 35 years old in good health. The specimen sequenced was blood T cells: a sorted CD56 or NKG2C T cell subset, CD4+ or CD8+ T cells, or bulk PBMC T cells (not recorded which).

CDR3 region: CAGITSGLVRDTGELFF. This chain connects TRBV2 to TRBJ2-2; TCRdb's D gene call, TRBD2, goes unchecked for lack of DNA. CDR1 and CDR2 from the germline V gene are SNHLY and FYNNEI. The CDR3 sequence is 17 residues long.